This T cell receptor (beta chain) was identified in a study of cytomegalovirus exposure and HLA in healthy donors. Study-level findings and limits: Judged likely to be a sequencing artifact was a cluster of highly shared sequence variants.

With regard to this clone: Its antigen is not identified.

The germline CDR1 and CDR2 sequences are GTSNPN and SVGIG (reference sequence). V lost 5 bases and J lost 0, with 11 bases in between. The CDR3 runs 14 residues. This PCR relied on a set of 60 Vbeta primers and 13 Jbeta primers. The table came from immunoSEQ multiplex PCR; TCRdb's copy has only in-frame clones and leaves some out. This table has approximately 150,000 clones, approximately 72% appearing once. This clonotype was obtained from a man aged 35 to 55 in good health and CMV-seronegative. The V call is TRBV30, the J call TRBJ2-1, with D maybe TRBD1 (7 bases). Sequencing was carried out using PBMCs. As DNA, the CDR3 is TGTGCCTGGGCAGGGGGACTCTCCTACAATGAGCAGTTCTTC. It is translated as CAWAGGLSYNEQFF.